The rows below give T cell receptor beta chains drawn from one sample of a study of beta chain features in type 1 diabetes. Clones were sequenced by immunoSEQ multiplex PCR, and TCRdb holds only the in-frame ones, with some missing. This table holds 95,000 to 150,000 clones, over 15% found once. The sequencing input was central memory CD4+ T cells from blood. The source of these receptors is a man between 25 and 39 years old with type 1 diabetes. Each CDR3 is given with its conserved first and last residue. Fields, in order: CDR3 DNA, CDR3 protein, V gene, J gene, D gene, clone size. D genes are given only for firm matches. Not every row has a clone size; where given, it reads once, few, many or a size class.

CDR3nt: TGTGCCATCAGTGCAGAACAGGGGGCGATCCCGCATTTT
CDR3aa: CAISAEQGAIPHF
v_gene: TRBV10-3
j_gene: TRBJ1-5
d_gene: TRBD1
abundance: -

CDR3nt: TGTGCCAGCAGCTCGACGGGGACCCCTGAAGCTTTCTTT
CDR3aa: CASSSTGTPEAFF
v_gene: TRBV6-1
j_gene: TRBJ1-1
d_gene: -
abundance: -

CDR3nt: TGTGCCAGCAGCTTAGCGTACCAAGAGACCCAGTACTTC
CDR3aa: CASSLAYQETQYF
v_gene: TRBV7-9
j_gene: TRBJ2-5
d_gene: -
abundance: -

CDR3nt: TGTGCCTGGACCACCGGGACTAGCGGGGGGGAAAACATTCAGTACTTC
CDR3aa: CAWTTGTSGGENIQYF
v_gene: TRBV30
j_gene: TRBJ2-4
d_gene: TRBD2
abundance: -

CDR3nt: TGTGCCAGCAGTTCCCCTCCTTCCTCTGGGGCCAACGTCCTGACTTTC
CDR3aa: CASSSPPSSGANVLTF
v_gene: TRBV28
j_gene: TRBJ2-6
d_gene: -
abundance: few

CDR3nt: TGTGCCATCAGTGCCTCGGGTACAGGGGCGAGTGAGCAGTTCTTC
CDR3aa: CAISASGTGASEQFF
v_gene: TRBV10-3
j_gene: TRBJ2-1
d_gene: TRBD1
abundance: few

CDR3nt: TGCAGCGTTGAATTTACTAGCGGGGGGGCAGATACGCAGTATTTT
CDR3aa: CSVEFTSGGADTQYF
v_gene: TRBV29-1
j_gene: TRBJ2-3
d_gene: TRBD2
abundance: -

CDR3nt: TGTGCCAGCAGTTTAGAAGCGAGGGGGCCCAACGGGGAGCTGTTTTTT
CDR3aa: CASSLEARGPNGELFF
v_gene: TRBV28
j_gene: TRBJ2-2
d_gene: TRBD1
abundance: -

CDR3nt: TGTGCCAGAGGAGGTGGTCCGCGGATGAACACCGGGGAGCTGTTTTTT
CDR3aa: CARGGGPRMNTGELFF
v_gene: TRBV6-4
j_gene: TRBJ2-2
d_gene: -
abundance: medium-sized

CDR3nt: TGTGCCAGCAGATCCGACAGGCGATACACAGATACGCAGTATTTT
CDR3aa: CASRSDRRYTDTQYF
v_gene: TRBV6-5
j_gene: TRBJ2-3
d_gene: -
abundance: -

CDR3nt: TGTGCCAGCAGCTACGAGGGAAATGGCTACACCTTC
CDR3aa: CASSYEGNGYTF
v_gene: TRBV11-2
j_gene: TRBJ1-2
d_gene: -
abundance: few

CDR3nt: TGTGCCACCAGCAGAGAGCTATACGGGGAAAACATTCAGTACTTC
CDR3aa: CATSRELYGENIQYF
v_gene: TRBV15
j_gene: TRBJ2-4
d_gene: -
abundance: few

CDR3nt: TGTGCCAGCAGTTGGCGACAGGATGACGGGCAGTACTTC
CDR3aa: CASSWRQDDGQYF
v_gene: TRBV27
j_gene: TRBJ2-7
d_gene: -
abundance: few

CDR3nt: TGTGCCAGCAGTAACAGCGGGGGGGCCGGTGAGCAGTTCTTC
CDR3aa: CASSNSGGAGEQFF
v_gene: TRBV7-9
j_gene: TRBJ2-1
d_gene: TRBD2
abundance: -

CDR3nt: TGTGCCAGCAGCCCGGCGGGGGCTAACTATGGCTACACCTTC
CDR3aa: CASSPAGANYGYTF
v_gene: TRBV13
j_gene: TRBJ1-2
d_gene: -
abundance: many